Below are 21 T cell receptor beta chains sequenced from a single sample in a study of T-cell memory formation after mild COVID-19. TCRdb independently ran MiXCR on the 5' RACE reads; one entry per CDR3 protein. The repertoire holds 40,000 to 55,000 distinct CDR3 sequences, 7.3% seen once, with less than 1.5% in the top ten. The sample taken for sequencing was PBMCs or a T cell subset sorted from them (not recorded which). The receptors were gathered from a man aged 18 to 29 who had mild COVID-19 (a few samples of this study predate the infection). Cell type and time point are not known.

J is TRBJ2-1 and V is TRBV6-6; 8 bases line up with TRBD1. The trim removed 3 bases at V and 0 bases at J, leaving 4 bases unmatched. Germline V CDR1 and CDR2: MNHNY, SVGAGI (reference sequence). The CDR3 consists of 16 residues. CDR3 residues: CASSYKGTGSYNEQFF. The CDR3 DNA reads TGTGCCAGCAGTTATAAGGGGACAGGCTCCTACAATGAGCAGTTCTTC.

This clonotype was recorded a few times. J is TRBJ2-2 and V is TRBV7-9, with unresolved D. Germline V gene data show CDR1 as SEHNR and CDR2 as FQNEAQ (reference sequence). The CDR3 has 17 amino acids. Trimming removed 1 base from V and 7 bases from J, with 19 bases in between. CDR3 sequence: CASSLGHSAVWDGELFF. For the CDR3, the DNA is TGTGCCAGCAGCTTAGGCCACTCTGCCGTTTGGGACGGGGAGCTGTTTTTT.

This clonotype was counted at least ten times. J is TRBJ2-7 and V is TRBV6-6; D remains ambiguous. The CDR3 runs to 11 residues. CDR1 is MNHNY, CDR2 SVGAGI, per germline (reference sequence). V gave up 5 bases and J gave up 5 bases, with 7 bases separating them. The CDR3 DNA sequence: TGTGCCAGCAGTCACCTGAACGAGCAGTACTTC. Protein sequence: CASSHLNEQYF.

In nucleotides, the CDR3 is TGTGCCAGCAGCCTGAGAGCGGGGGGCAACTGGTACGAGCAGTACTTC. This translates into CASSLRAGGNWYEQYF. The chain employs TRBV7-2 and TRBJ2-7; 9 nucleotides align to TRBD2. CDR1 SGHTA and CDR2 FQGNSA come from the germline V gene. With 5 bases clipped from V and 4 bases from J, the junction kept 12 bases outside the gene matches. There are 16 residues in the CDR3.

CDR3 in amino acids: CATSNSEDYEQYF. The CDR3 DNA reads TGTGCCACCAGCAATAGCGAGGACTACGAGCAGTACTTC. The gene calls are TRBV15 and TRBJ2-7, with D maybe TRBD2 (5 bases). CDR3 length equals 13 residues. The V and J ends lost 4 bases and 3 bases respectively, with 10 bases between them. CDR1 and CDR2 (germline): LNHNV, YYDKDF (reference sequence).

This clonotype was observed many times. The gene calls are TRBV18 and TRBJ2-6; D remains unclear. The CDR3 covers 15 residues. The V and J ends lost 4 bases and 2 bases respectively, with 9 bases between them. CDR1 and CDR2 from the germline V gene are KGHSH and LQKENI. CDR3 in DNA: TGTGCCAGCTCACTGGATGGAACTGGGGCCAACGTCCTGACTTTC. It is translated as CASSLDGTGANVLTF.

This clonotype appeared a few times. This chain uses TRBV5-5 with TRBJ1-3; D uncertain. Germline V gene lookup returns CDR1 SGHKS and CDR2 YYEKEE (reference sequence). This CDR3 is built from 13 residues. Trimming pared 4 bases from V and 3 bases from J, leaving 8 bases between. CDR3 sequence reads: CASSLPGGNTIYF. The CDR3 bases are TGTGCCAGCAGCCTACCCGGTGGAAACACCATATATTTT.

The gene calls are TRBV7-6 and TRBJ2-3; unclear D gene. In germline, CDR1 is SGHVS, CDR2 FNYEAQ. The germline V and J ends were trimmed by 5 bases and 0 bases, with 9 bases remaining between them. There are 14 residues in the CDR3. CDR3 DNA: TGTGCCAGCAGCCCCTCGCGGAGCACAGATACGCAGTATTTT. Encoded protein: CASSPSRSTDTQYF.

The table lists this clonotype with many counts. This rearrangement joins TRBV4-3 to TRBJ2-5, with TRBD2 identical over 13 bases. Germline assignment: CDR1 LGHNA and CDR2 YSLEER. Germline trimming cut 2 bases from V and 5 bases from J; bases unmatched to any gene: 2. The CDR3 is 15 amino acids. The CDR3 bases are TGCGCCAGCAGCCAAACTAGCGGGGGGGCCGAGACCCAGTACTTC. It is translated as CASSQTSGGAETQYF.

This clonotype was found a few times. The rearrangement links TRBV5-1 to TRBJ2-3; D remains unclear. Trimming took off 4 bases at V and 9 bases at J, with 12 bases between the two ends. The CDR3 is 12 amino acids. Germline V gives CDR1 SGHRS, CDR2 YFSETQ. The CDR3: CASSRVGDTQYF. The CDR3 DNA sequence: TGCGCCAGCAGCCGGGTGGGTGACACGCAGTATTTT.

This clonotype appeared many times. The chain has TRBV6-2 or TRBV6-3 and TRBJ2-1; weak D call: TRBD2 (6 bases). CDR1 is MNHEY and CDR2 is SVGEGT in the germline V gene. Trimming removed 6 bases at V and 8 bases at J, with 20 bases between. There are 15 residues in the CDR3. The CDR3 DNA reads TGTGCCAGCAGCTTGAATCCCGACTGGGGGGATGAGCAGTTCTTC. Its protein product is CASSLNPDWGDEQFF.

In this sample, this clonotype turned up a few times. The CDR3 nucleotides read TGTGCCAGCAGTGAAGGGGGGACAGGTCCTCAAGAGACCCAGTACTTC. This translates into CASSEGGTGPQETQYF. This chain links TRBV6-1 with TRBJ2-5; 8 nucleotides line up with TRBD1. CDR1 is MNHNS, CDR2 SASEGT, per germline. With 1 base clipped from V and 2 bases from J, the junction kept 6 bases outside the gene matches. CDR3 length: 16 amino acids.

This chain links TRBV6-1 with TRBJ1-5; possibly TRBD1 for D (5 bases). The V end lost 4 bases, the J end lost 4 bases, and 11 bases lay between the germline ends. Per germline, CDR1 MNHNS and CDR2 SASEGT. The CDR3 has 14 residues. CDR3 nucleotide sequence: TGTGCCAGCAGTGGGGGGTTCTCTAATCAGCCCCAGCATTTT. This translates into CASSGGFSNQPQHF.

The J gene is TRBJ1-5, the V gene TRBV30, with TRBD1 identical over 7 bases. The CDR3 covers 14 residues. The germline V gene encodes CDR1 GTSNPN and CDR2 SVGIG (reference sequence). J lost 4 bases, V lost 1 base, and 4 bases had no gene match. CDR3 residues: CAWSAGTENQPQHF. The CDR3 DNA is TGTGCCTGGAGTGCTGGGACAGAGAATCAGCCCCAGCATTTT.

The rearrangement links TRBV5-1 to TRBJ2-5, with TRBD2 as a possible D gene (6 bases). This CDR3 contains 14 residues. The V end was cut by 1 base, the J end by 4 bases, with 11 bases between. CDR1 and CDR2 from the germline V gene are SGHRS and YFSETQ. Here the CDR3 reads CASSLFSGGETQYF. CDR3 DNA: TGCGCCAGCAGCTTGTTCTCCGGGGGAGAGACCCAGTACTTC.

Ten or more counts support this clonotype. This chain connects TRBV12-3 or TRBV12-4 to TRBJ2-7; the D is unclear. The length of the CDR3 is 12 residues. The germline V and J ends were trimmed by 2 bases and 6 bases, with 8 bases remaining between them. Here the CDR3 DNA reads TGTGCCAGCAGTTTAACGGTGTCCGAGCAGTACTTC. The encoded protein is CASSLTVSEQYF.

The chain combines TRBV24-1 with TRBJ1-1; TRBD1 matches 9 bases. Per the germline V gene, CDR1 is KGHDR and CDR2 is SFDVKD. V gave up 4 bases and J gave up 1 base; unmatched junction bases: 3. This CDR3 spans 15 amino acids. Here the CDR3 reads CATSEKGQGNTEAFF. The CDR3 DNA is TGTGCCACCAGTGAAAAGGGACAGGGGAACACTGAAGCTTTCTTT.

This clonotype has only a few counts. The V gene is TRBV24-1, the J gene TRBJ1-2; TRBD1 is a possible D gene (5 bases). Germline CDR1 and CDR2: KGHDR and SFDVKD. The CDR3 length is 14 residues. V lost 4 bases and J 5 bases, leaving 13 bases between the germline ends. CDR3 loop: CATSDRDGPYGYTF. In DNA, the CDR3 is TGTGCCACCAGTGACCGGGACGGGCCTTATGGCTACACCTTC.

This clonotype showed up many times. The rearrangement links TRBV6-5 to TRBJ2-1; D is possibly TRBD1 (5 bases). Germline V gene data show CDR1 as MNHEY and CDR2 as SVGAGI. Trimming cost V 2 bases and J 5 bases, with 7 bases left between them. The CDR3 is 13 amino acids. The DNA of the CDR3 is TGTGCCAGCAGTTACCCAGGGCACAATGAGCAGTTCTTC. As protein: CASSYPGHNEQFF.

This clonotype was detected only a few times. The chain links TRBV4-3 to TRBJ2-3; maybe TRBD2 (6 bases). Germline loops: CDR1 LGHNA, CDR2 YSLEER. The V gene lost 3 bases and the J gene lost 4 bases, with 8 bases spanning the gap. CDR3 length: 13 amino acids. CDR3 sequence: CASSQRLADTQYF. CDR3 nucleotides: TGCGCCAGCAGCCAGAGACTAGCAGATACGCAGTATTTT.

This clonotype has more than one count but fewer than ten. The V call is TRBV29-1, the J call TRBJ2-3; weak D call: TRBD2 (6 bases). Germline V gene data show CDR1 as SQVTM and CDR2 as ANQGSEA. This CDR3 has 14 residues. Trimming took 4 bases from V and 4 from J, leaving 15 bases between them. The CDR3 region is CSVAAGGVSDTQYF. CDR3 DNA: TGCAGCGTTGCCGCCGGCGGGGTCTCAGATACGCAGTATTTT.